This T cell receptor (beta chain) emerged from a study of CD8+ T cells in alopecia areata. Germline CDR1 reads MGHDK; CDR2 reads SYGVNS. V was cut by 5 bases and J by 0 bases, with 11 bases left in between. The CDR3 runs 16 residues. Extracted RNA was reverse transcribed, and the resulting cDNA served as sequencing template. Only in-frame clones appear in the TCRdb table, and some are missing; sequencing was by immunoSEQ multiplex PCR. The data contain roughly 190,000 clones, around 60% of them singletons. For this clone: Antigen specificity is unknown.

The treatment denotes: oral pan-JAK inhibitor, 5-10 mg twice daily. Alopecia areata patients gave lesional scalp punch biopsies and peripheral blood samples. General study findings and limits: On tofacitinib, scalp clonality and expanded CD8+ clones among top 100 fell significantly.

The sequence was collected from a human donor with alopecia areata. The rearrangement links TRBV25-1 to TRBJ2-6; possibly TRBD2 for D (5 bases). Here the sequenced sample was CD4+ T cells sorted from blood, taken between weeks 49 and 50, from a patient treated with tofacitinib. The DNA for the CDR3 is TGTGCCAGCAGTTTCGTCGGAGGCTCTGGGGCCAACGTCCTGACTTTC. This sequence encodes CASSFVGGSGANVLTF.